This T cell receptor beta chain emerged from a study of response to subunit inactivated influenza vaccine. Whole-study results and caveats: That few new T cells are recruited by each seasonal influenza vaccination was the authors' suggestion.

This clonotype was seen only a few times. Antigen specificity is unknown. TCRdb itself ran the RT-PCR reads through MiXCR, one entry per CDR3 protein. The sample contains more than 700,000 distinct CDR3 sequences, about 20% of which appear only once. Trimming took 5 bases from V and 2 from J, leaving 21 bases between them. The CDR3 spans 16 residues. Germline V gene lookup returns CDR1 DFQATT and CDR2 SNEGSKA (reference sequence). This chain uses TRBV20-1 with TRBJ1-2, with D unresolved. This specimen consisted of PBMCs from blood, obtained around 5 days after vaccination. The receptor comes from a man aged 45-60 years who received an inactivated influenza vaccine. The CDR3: CSAVPDLTEKNYGYTF. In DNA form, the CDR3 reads TGCAGTGCTGTCCCAGATCTTACAGAGAAGAACTATGGCTACACCTTC.